This TCR beta chain was recovered during a study of cytomegalovirus exposure and HLA in healthy donors. Comment on this clone: Its antigen is not known.

The CDR3 has 14 residues. Germline V lookup: CDR1 MNHNY, CDR2 SVGAGI (reference sequence). V was pared by 2 bases and J by 1 base, with 8 bases between. The PCR employed 60 Vbeta primers together with 13 Jbeta primers. Here immunoSEQ multiplex PCR was the method, and the copy in TCRdb shows in-frame clones only, minus some. The table lists tens of thousands of clones, roughly 73% of them singletons. General study results and limits: The classifier reportedly diagnosed cytomegalovirus status with high sensitivity and specificity.

The receptor's source is a male donor in good health and CMV-seropositive. V is TRBV6-6 and J is TRBJ1-2; no definite D call. The specimen sequenced was PBMCs. CDR3: CASSYLTLNYGYTF. In DNA, the CDR3 is TGTGCCAGCAGTTACCTGACTCTTAACTATGGCTACACCTTC.